The 30 T cell receptor beta chains below all came from one sample that was sequenced in a study of spatial heterogeneity in lung cancer. Regarding time point: sample taken at primary tumor resection. Researchers sequenced whole RNA taken from tumor, nontumor lung or frozen PBMC without sorting. TCRdb re-derived calls from the 5' RACE reads in MiXCR, one entry per CDR3 protein. The sample lists some 37,000 distinct CDR3 sequences; 6.5% to 8.5% were seen once. This specimen consisted of PBMCs, obtained at surgery. These receptors all stem from a male donor with early-stage non-small cell lung cancer.

This clonotype was counted many times. The chain joins TRBV7-6 to TRBJ2-5; tentative D call: TRBD2 (5 bases). The germline V gene has CDR1 SGHVS and CDR2 FNYEAQ. V was shortened by 4 bases and J by 5 bases, with 8 bases between the two germline ends. The CDR3 is 12 residues long. The CDR3, as DNA: TGTGCCAGCAGCTCGGACTTGGAGACCCAGTACTTC. It yields the protein CASSSDLETQYF.

The chain uses TRBV29-1 and TRBJ1-1; 8 bases map to TRBD1. This CDR3 region has 14 residues. Germline CDR1 and CDR2: SQVTM and ANQGSEA. The V gene end was trimmed by 7 bases and the J gene end by 3 bases; junction bases not matched to a gene: 10. CDR3 region: CSAPGGASDTEAFF. The CDR3 nucleotides read TGCAGCGCCCCAGGGGGCGCGTCGGACACTGAAGCTTTCTTT.

There are many counts of this clonotype. This chain links TRBV4-2 with TRBJ2-7; the match to TRBD2 covers 13 bases. In germline, CDR1 is LGHNA, CDR2 YNFKEQ. This CDR3 has 17 residues. Losses at the gene ends were 2 bases for V and 2 bases for J; bases not matched to a gene: 6. The CDR3, as DNA: TGTGCCAGCAGCCAACCGACTAGCGGGGGGAACCCCTACGAGCAGTACTTC. Protein product: CASSQPTSGGNPYEQYF.

This clonotype has ten or more counts. The chain employs TRBV12-3 or TRBV12-4 and TRBJ1-5, with 7 bases identical to TRBD1. The CDR3 totals 14 residues. V lost 6 bases to trimming and J lost 7 bases; unmatched junction nucleotides: 9. Written as DNA, the CDR3 is TGTGCCAGCAGCTCACAGACAGGGAGACAGCCCCAGCATTTT. Amino acid sequence: CASSSQTGRQPQHF.

This clonotype was seen only a few times. The rearrangement joins TRBV15 to TRBJ2-4; 11 bases agree with TRBD2. The CDR3 has 18 amino acids. Trimming at V came to 6 bases and at J to 2 bases, leaving 12 bases not matched to a gene. CDR1 is LNHNV, CDR2 YYDKDF, per germline (reference sequence). The CDR3 DNA follows: TGTGCCACCAGGCTAGCGGGAGGAGAGAGGTTAACCAAAAACATTCAGTACTTC. Its translation: CATRLAGGERLTKNIQYF.

This clonotype has ten or more counts. The J gene is TRBJ1-1, the V gene TRBV10-3; D is unresolved. The CDR3 spans 15 residues. Germline CDR1 and CDR2: ENHRY and SYGVKD. V lost 7 bases, J lost 4 bases, and 19 bases lay in between. CDR3 region: CAITLSFAPSTEAFF. CDR3 in DNA: TGTGCCATCACGTTATCTTTCGCCCCCAGCACTGAAGCTTTCTTT.

In its sample, this clonotype was seen a few times. The gene calls are TRBV19 and TRBJ2-5, with D unclear. Trimming shortened V by 2 bases and J by 4 bases, and 8 bases separated the two germline ends. This CDR3 has 13 residues. The germline CDR1 and CDR2 sequences are LNHDA and SQIVND (reference sequence). CDR3 in amino acids: CASSIPPGETQYF. As DNA, the CDR3 is TGTGCCAGTAGTATACCCCCGGGAGAGACCCAGTACTTC. The full variable domain, in which reference TRBV19 and TRBJ2-5 provide the parts outside the CDR3, is DGGITQSPKYLFRKEGQNVTLSCEQNLNHDAMYWYRQDPGQGLRLIYYSQIVNDFQKGDIAEGYSVSREKKESFPLTVTSAQKNPTAFYLCASSIPPGETQYFGPGTRLLVL.

Many counts were recorded for this clonotype. This chain joins TRBV12-3 or TRBV12-4 and TRBJ2-3; 11 nucleotides agree with TRBD2. The CDR3 is made up of 15 amino acids. J gave up 1 base and V 5 bases, and 2 bases lay outside the gene matches. The CDR3 DNA reads as TGTGCCAGCAGTACGGGACTAGCGGGCACAGATACGCAGTATTTT. The encoded protein is CASSTGLAGTDTQYF.

There are many counts of this clonotype. The CDR3 sequence is CASSPLRTGGVQPQHF. For the CDR3, the DNA is TGTGCCAGCAGCCCACTCCGGACAGGGGGCGTCCAGCCCCAGCATTTT. This rearrangement joins TRBV6-2 or TRBV6-3 to TRBJ1-5; 11 bases fit TRBD1. CDR1 is MNHEY, CDR2 SVGEGT, per germline. After removal of 6 bases from V and 7 bases from J, the junction contained 11 bases not matched to a gene. The CDR3 runs 16 residues.

This clonotype came up many times. The chain couples TRBV29-1 to TRBJ1-1, with a weak D call TRBD1 (6 bases). CDR3 length: 16 amino acids. Trimming cost V 4 bases and J 0 bases, with 18 bases left between them. Germline V gene sequence: CDR1 SQVTM, CDR2 ANQGSEA. The CDR3 bases are TGCAGCGTTGTGGGGGGCGCAGCCTTTATGAACACTGAAGCTTTCTTT. This gives the protein CSVVGGAAFMNTEAFF.

At least ten counts were recorded for this clonotype. V usage is TRBV29-1 and J usage is TRBJ2-1; D uncertain. The CDR3 contains 11 residues. The V end lost 4 bases, the J end lost 3 bases, and 4 bases lay between the germline ends. Per the germline V gene, CDR1 is SQVTM and CDR2 is ANQGSEA. The CDR3 sequence is CSVAGYNEQFF. The CDR3 DNA is TGCAGCGTTGCCGGCTACAATGAGCAGTTCTTC.

The gene calls are TRBV9 and TRBJ2-3, with D possibly TRBD1 on 6 matching bases. The CDR3 contains 15 residues. Germline V lookup: CDR1 SGDLS, CDR2 YYNGEE. Trimming stripped 0 bases from V and 1 base from J, with 9 bases between. The CDR3 protein is CASSVAGQRTDTQYF. The CDR3 DNA follows: TGTGCCAGCAGCGTAGCTGGACAGCGCACAGATACGCAGTATTTT. The variable domain in full, with the rest retrieved from reference TRBV9 and TRBJ2-3, is DSGVTQTPKHLITATGQRVTLRCSPRSGDLSVYWYQQSLDQGLQFLIQYYNGEERAKGNILERFSAQQFPDLHSELNLSSLELGDSALYFCASSVAGQRTDTQYFGPGTRLTVL.

This clonotype was counted between two and nine times. The junction does not match germline at one end; this may be a read error. V gene TRBV7-2 combines with J gene TRBJ2-1; 9 bases are a match to TRBD2. The CDR3 totals 15 residues. Germline CDR1 is SGHTA and CDR2 is FQGNSA. CDR3 nucleotide sequence: TGTGCCAGCGGCTTAGACAGCGGGGGGTACAATGAGCAGTTCTTC. Translating gives CASGLDSGGYNEQFF.

This clonotype was recorded at least ten times. V is TRBV18 and J is TRBJ1-3, with 10 nucleotides matching TRBD1. Germline CDR1 is KGHSH and CDR2 is LQKENI. The J segment lost 0 bases and the V segment lost 1 base, leaving 3 bases of the junction unmatched. This CDR3 is built from 17 residues. In nucleotides, the CDR3 is TGTGCCAGCTCACCACGGGGACAGGGGACCTCTGGAAACACCATATATTTT. It is translated as CASSPRGQGTSGNTIYF.

This clonotype came up a few times. The chain links TRBV5-6 to TRBJ2-7, with D hard to call. This CDR3 has 14 amino acids. The germline gives CDR1 SGHDT, CDR2 YYEEEE. Trimming pared 0 bases from V and 3 bases from J, leaving 10 bases between. CDR3 sequence: CASSLGQANYEQYF. In nucleotides, the CDR3 is TGTGCCAGCAGCTTGGGTCAGGCAAACTACGAGCAGTACTTC.

The sample holds many counts of this clonotype. The chain is built from TRBV3-1 and TRBJ1-1; D unclear. Deletions cut 3 bases from V and 0 bases from J, with 8 bases between. The CDR3 loop spans 14 amino acids. Germline V lookup: CDR1 LGHDT, CDR2 YNNKEL (reference sequence). This CDR3 is CASSQEQLNTEAFF. The CDR3 DNA sequence: TGTGCCAGCAGCCAGGAACAGCTGAACACTGAAGCTTTCTTT.

This clonotype appeared a few times. The V and J genes are TRBV19 and TRBJ2-1; 8 bases match TRBD2. Germline loops: CDR1 LNHDA, CDR2 SQIVND (reference sequence). This CDR3 region has 14 residues. Trimming removed 7 bases from V and 5 bases from J; junction bases left unmatched: 7. The CDR3 loop is CASKPGGKHNEQFF. In DNA, the CDR3 is TGTGCCAGTAAACCGGGGGGGAAGCACAATGAGCAGTTCTTC. The full variable domain, completed using reference TRBV19 and TRBJ2-1, is DGGITQSPKYLFRKEGQNVTLSCEQNLNHDAMYWYRQDPGQGLRLIYYSQIVNDFQKGDIAEGYSVSREKKESFPLTVTSAQKNPTAFYLCASKPGGKHNEQFFGPGTRLTVL.

The sample holds a few counts of this clonotype. The chain carries TRBV12-3 or TRBV12-4 and TRBJ2-3; TRBD2 agrees at 13 bases. The CDR3 is 17 residues long. V shed 3 bases and J 2 bases; nucleotides not matched to a gene: 5. The CDR3: CASSFWTSGGNTDTQYF. The CDR3 DNA is TGTGCCAGCAGTTTTTGGACTAGCGGGGGAAACACAGATACGCAGTATTTT.

This clonotype came up a few times. J is TRBJ1-6 and V is TRBV7-9, with D uncertain. V gave up 4 bases and J gave up 10 bases, with 17 bases separating them. The CDR3 loop spans 15 amino acids. Germline loops: CDR1 SEHNR, CDR2 FQNEAQ (reference sequence). CDR3 protein: CASSSFLGPGSPLHF. The CDR3 nucleotides read TGTGCCAGCAGCTCCTTCCTGGGCCCCGGGTCACCCCTCCACTTT. Full variable domain (remainder filled in from reference TRBV7-9 and TRBJ1-6): DTGVSQNPRHKITKRGQNVTFRCDPISEHNRLYWYRQTLGQGPEFLTYFQNEAQLEKSRLLSDRFSAERPKGSFSTLEIQRTEQGDSAMYLCASSSFLGPGSPLHFGNGTRLTVT.

This clonotype was observed a few times. The chain carries TRBV6-6 and TRBJ1-1, with D perhaps TRBD1 (5 bases). Trimming removed 2 bases from V and 5 bases from J, with 24 bases in between. The CDR3 length is 18 residues. The germline V gene has CDR1 MNHNY and CDR2 SVGAGI (reference sequence). The CDR3 region has the DNA TGTGCCAGCAGTTACGCGAGTTTTTGGGACCCCGAGGGGACTGAAGCTTTCTTT. This gives the protein CASSYASFWDPEGTEAFF.

V is TRBV20-1 and J is TRBJ2-3, with D unclear. The V end was cut by 5 bases, the J end by 4 bases, with 10 bases between. The CDR3 spans 12 residues. Germline V gene data show CDR1 as DFQATT and CDR2 as SNEGSKA (reference sequence). The CDR3 DNA reads as TGCAGTGCTCCGGCCTACTCAGATACGCAGTATTTT. Encoded protein: CSAPAYSDTQYF.

This clonotype has a handful of counts. V and J are TRBV14 and TRBJ2-1; the match to TRBD1 covers 10 bases. V gave up 2 bases and J gave up 2 bases; unmatched junction bases: 9. Germline loops: CDR1 SGHDN, CDR2 FVKESK. There are 18 residues in the CDR3. The CDR3 DNA follows: TGTGCCAGCAGCCAACGGAACGGACAGGGGGTAGCCTACAATGAGCAGTTCTTC. Translating it yields CASSQRNGQGVAYNEQFF.

This clonotype has a count of ten or more. The rearrangement uses TRBV7-2 and TRBJ1-1, with 7 bases that match TRBD1. Trimming cost V 1 base and J 6 bases; bases outside gene matches: 8. The CDR3 consists of 15 residues. Germline V gene sequence: CDR1 SGHTA, CDR2 FQGNSA. CDR3: CASSLGQGRLSEAFF. CDR3 DNA: TGTGCCAGCAGCTTAGGACAGGGACGACTCTCTGAAGCTTTCTTT.

This clonotype turned up a few times. The J gene is TRBJ1-1, the V gene TRBV7-9; no clear D. CDR3 length equals 12 residues. Trimming pared 10 bases from V and 3 bases from J, leaving 12 bases between. Germline V lookup: CDR1 SEHNR, CDR2 FQNEAQ (reference sequence). The CDR3 is CATPDRDTEAFF. The CDR3 coding sequence is TGTGCCACCCCTGATAGGGACACTGAAGCTTTCTTT.

This chain joins TRBV30 and TRBJ1-1, with D perhaps TRBD1 (6 bases). Trimming pared 1 base from V and 1 base from J, leaving 16 bases between. The CDR3 is 16 amino acids. Germline V gives CDR1 GTSNPN, CDR2 SVGIG (reference sequence). This CDR3 is CAWSDPGARKNTEAFF. CDR3 nucleotides: TGTGCCTGGAGTGACCCAGGGGCGAGGAAGAACACTGAAGCTTTCTTT.

The chain is built from TRBV5-4 and TRBJ1-1; a weak D match, TRBD1 (6 bases). V lost 4 bases and J 2 bases, leaving 12 bases between the germline ends. This CDR3 is built from 14 residues. Germline CDR1 and CDR2: SGHNT and YYREEE (reference sequence). The DNA for the CDR3 is TGTGCCAGCAGCCTCAAGACAGGAAACACTGAAGCTTTCTTT. It encodes CASSLKTGNTEAFF.

This clonotype was seen a handful of times. V gene TRBV18 combines with J gene TRBJ2-5; 7 positions agree with TRBD2. Looked up from germline, CDR1 is KGHSH and CDR2 is LQKENI. This CDR3 contains 15 residues. Unmatched junction bases numbered 2, after V lost 1 base and J lost 0 bases. The CDR3 sequence is CASSPRLADQETQYF. The CDR3 DNA reads TGTGCCAGCTCACCACGGCTAGCGGACCAAGAGACCCAGTACTTC.

In this sample, this clonotype turned up many times. The chain links TRBV4-3 to TRBJ1-2, with a weak D call TRBD1 (5 bases). V shed 1 base and J shed 8 bases, with 17 bases lying between them. The CDR3 loop spans 15 amino acids. CDR1 LGHNA and CDR2 YSLEER come from the germline V gene. The CDR3 here is CASSQAEGQGYGYTF. The CDR3 nucleotides are TGCGCCAGCAGCCAAGCAGAGGGGCAGGGCTACGGCTACACCTTC.

Ten or more counts support this clonotype. The rearrangement joins TRBV6-2 or TRBV6-3 to TRBJ2-5; the match to TRBD2 covers 12 bases. The germline gives CDR1 MNHEY, CDR2 SVGEGT. V gave up 5 bases and J gave up 4 bases; unmatched junction bases: 8. The CDR3 length is 16 residues. Here the CDR3 reads CASSPPTSGRGETQYF. CDR3 DNA: TGTGCCAGCAGTCCTCCGACTAGCGGGAGAGGAGAGACCCAGTACTTC.

At least ten counts were recorded for this clonotype. The CDR3 DNA reads TGTGCCAGCAGCCAAGATCAAATGGTGCAGTACTTC. It yields the protein CASSQDQMVQYF. This chain connects TRBV3-1 to TRBJ2-7; D unclear. Trimming pared 0 bases from V and 9 bases from J, leaving 9 bases between. The germline V gene encodes CDR1 LGHDT and CDR2 YNNKEL (reference sequence). The CDR3 totals 12 residues.